This T cell receptor (beta chain) emerged from a study of T cell changes during pregnancy in multiple sclerosis. Method: immunoSEQ multiplex PCR; TCRdb's copy keeps in-frame clones and lacks some. This sample has 55,000 to 80,000 clones, with roughly 90% found just once. The CDR3 has 14 residues. Germline loops: CDR1 GTSNPN, CDR2 SVGIG (reference sequence). Unmatched junction bases numbered 4, after V lost 1 base and J lost 7 bases. The rearrangement links TRBV30 to TRBJ2-4, with TRBD1 matching 10 bases. This specimen consisted of peripheral blood, obtained after pregnancy. This TCR came from a female donor in good health, enrolled as a control in a pregnancy study. CDR3 nucleotides: TGTGCCTGGAGTGGGGACAGGGGTAGGAACATTCAGTACTTC. This codes for CAWSGDRGRNIQYF. Drawing the rest from reference TRBV30 and TRBJ2-4, the complete variable domain is SQTIHQWPATLVQPVGSPLSLECTVEGTSNPNLYWYRQAAGRGLQLLFYSVGIGQISSEVPQNLSASRPQDRQFILSSKKLLLSDSGFYLCAWSGDRGRNIQYFGAGTRLSVL.